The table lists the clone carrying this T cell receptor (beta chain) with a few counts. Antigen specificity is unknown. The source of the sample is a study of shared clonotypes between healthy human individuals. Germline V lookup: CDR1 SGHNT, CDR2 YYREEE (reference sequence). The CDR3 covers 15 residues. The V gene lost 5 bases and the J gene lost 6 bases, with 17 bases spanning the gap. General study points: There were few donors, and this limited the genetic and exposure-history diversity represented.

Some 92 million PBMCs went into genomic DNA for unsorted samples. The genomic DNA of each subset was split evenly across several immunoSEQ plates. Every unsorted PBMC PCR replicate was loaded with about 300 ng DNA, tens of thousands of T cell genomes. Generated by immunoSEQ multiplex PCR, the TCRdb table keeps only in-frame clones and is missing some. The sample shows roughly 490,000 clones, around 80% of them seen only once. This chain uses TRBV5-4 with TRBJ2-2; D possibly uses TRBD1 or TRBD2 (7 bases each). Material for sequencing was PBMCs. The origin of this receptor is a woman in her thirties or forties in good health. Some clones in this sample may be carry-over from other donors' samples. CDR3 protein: CASRPTGRDAGELFF. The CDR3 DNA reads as TGTGCCAGCAGGCCGACAGGGAGGGATGCCGGGGAGCTGTTTTTT.